The 7 T cell receptor beta chains in this list originate from one sample, sequenced in a study of monozygotic twins with inflammatory bowel disease. TCRdb re-called the 5' RACE reads and catalogs CDR3 proteins one per entry, DNA excluded. This sample's table reports around 410,000 distinct CDR3 sequences. The sequenced material came from blood. All receptors derive from a human donor with ulcerative colitis or Crohn's disease, or a healthy co-twin of an affected twin (not recorded which).

CDR3 loop: CASSDRAPTSGANVLTF. The chain combines TRBV6-2 or TRBV6-3 with TRBJ2-6. Germline V lookup: CDR1 MNHEY, CDR2 SVGEGT. The CDR3 has 17 residues.

The chain joins TRBV24-1 to TRBJ1-2. The CDR3 runs 14 residues. Germline lookup yields CDR1 KGHDR and CDR2 SFDVKD. This chain's CDR3 is CATCDLDRSNGYTF.

This chain joins TRBV7-2 and TRBJ1-3. The CDR3 is 15 residues long. In germline, CDR1 is SGHTA, CDR2 FQGNSA. The CDR3 sequence is CASSFGQGSGNTIYF.

The chain has TRBV20-1 and TRBJ2-5; TCRdb designates TRBD2, a call that cannot be tested without DNA. There are 13 residues in the CDR3. The germline V gene encodes CDR1 DFQATT and CDR2 SNEGSKA (reference sequence). CDR3 loop: CSALPAGVETQYF.

The chain has TRBV5-1 and TRBJ2-3; TCRdb's assignment of TRBD1 cannot be checked, as there is no DNA. CDR1 SGHRS and CDR2 YFSETQ come from the germline V gene. This CDR3 comprises 19 residues. The CDR3 loop is CASSRSWGLGGSSTDTQYF.

This chain uses TRBV5-6 with TRBJ1-1. Germline assignment: CDR1 SGHDT and CDR2 YYEEEE. This CDR3 region has 15 residues. The CDR3 spells CASSLLDQGSSGAFF. The entire variable domain, with the rest obtained from reference TRBV5-6 and TRBJ1-1, is as follows: DAGVTQSPTHLIKTRGQQVTLRCSPKSGHDTVSWYQQALGQGPQFIFQYYEEEERQRGNFPDRFSGHQFPNYSSELNVNALLLGDSALYLCASSLLDQGSSGAFFGQGTRLTVV.

The gene calls are TRBV5-1 and TRBJ2-7; TCRdb gives TRBD1 as the D gene, but with no DNA this cannot be confirmed. Germline V gene data show CDR1 as SGHRS and CDR2 as YFSETQ. CDR3 length: 15 amino acids. The CDR3 spells CASSLVGGPVYEQYF.